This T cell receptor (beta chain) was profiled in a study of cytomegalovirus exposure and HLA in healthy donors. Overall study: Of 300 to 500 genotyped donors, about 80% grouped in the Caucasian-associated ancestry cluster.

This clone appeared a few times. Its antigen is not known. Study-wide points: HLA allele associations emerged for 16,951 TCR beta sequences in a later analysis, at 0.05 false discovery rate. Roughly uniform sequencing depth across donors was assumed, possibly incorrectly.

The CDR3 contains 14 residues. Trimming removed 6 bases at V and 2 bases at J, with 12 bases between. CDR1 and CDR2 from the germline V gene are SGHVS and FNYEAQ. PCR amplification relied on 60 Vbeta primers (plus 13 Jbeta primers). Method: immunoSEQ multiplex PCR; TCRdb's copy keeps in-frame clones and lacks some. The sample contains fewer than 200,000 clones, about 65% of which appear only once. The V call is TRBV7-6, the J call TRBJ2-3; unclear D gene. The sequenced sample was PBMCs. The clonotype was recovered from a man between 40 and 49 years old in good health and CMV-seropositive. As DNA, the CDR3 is TGTGCCAGCAGTCCGGAGCCCGTCACAGATACGCAGTATTTT. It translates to CASSPEPVTDTQYF.